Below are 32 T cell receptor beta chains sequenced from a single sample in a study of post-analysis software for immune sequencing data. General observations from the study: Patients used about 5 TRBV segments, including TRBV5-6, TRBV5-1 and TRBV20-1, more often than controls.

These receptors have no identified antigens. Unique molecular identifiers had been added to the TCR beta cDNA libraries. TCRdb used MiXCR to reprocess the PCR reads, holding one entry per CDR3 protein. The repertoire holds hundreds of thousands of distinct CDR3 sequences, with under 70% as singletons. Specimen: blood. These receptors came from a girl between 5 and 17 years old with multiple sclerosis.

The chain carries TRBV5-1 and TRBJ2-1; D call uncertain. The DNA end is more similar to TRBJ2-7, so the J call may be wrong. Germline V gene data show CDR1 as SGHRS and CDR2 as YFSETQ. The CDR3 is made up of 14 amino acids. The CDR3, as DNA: TGCGCCAGCAGCCCTCTAGAAAGAGCCGGCGAGCAGTACTTC. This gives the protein CASSPLERAGEQYF.

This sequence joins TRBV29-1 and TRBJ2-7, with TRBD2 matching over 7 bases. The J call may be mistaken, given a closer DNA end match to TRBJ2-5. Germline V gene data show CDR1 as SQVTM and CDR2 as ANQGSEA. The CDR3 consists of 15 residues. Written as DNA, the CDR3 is TGCAGCGTCGACCGTCGGGAGGTCGTATCGGAGACCCAGTACTTC. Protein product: CSVDRREVVSETQYF.

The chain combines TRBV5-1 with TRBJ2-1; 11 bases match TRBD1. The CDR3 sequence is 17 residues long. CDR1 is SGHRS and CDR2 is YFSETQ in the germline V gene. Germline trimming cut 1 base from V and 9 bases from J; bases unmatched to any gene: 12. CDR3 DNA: TGCGCCAGCAGCTTGTTAAGCGCGGGACAGGGGGTCTTTGAGCAGTTCTTC. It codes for CASSLLSAGQGVFEQFF.

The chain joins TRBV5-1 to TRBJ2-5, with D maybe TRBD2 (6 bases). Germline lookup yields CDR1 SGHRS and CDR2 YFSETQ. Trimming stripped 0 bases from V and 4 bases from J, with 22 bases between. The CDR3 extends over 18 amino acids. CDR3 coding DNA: TGCGCCAGCAGCTTGGAAATGGCCGGGAGCTCGGTCGGAGAGACCCAGTACTTC. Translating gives CASSLEMAGSSVGETQYF.

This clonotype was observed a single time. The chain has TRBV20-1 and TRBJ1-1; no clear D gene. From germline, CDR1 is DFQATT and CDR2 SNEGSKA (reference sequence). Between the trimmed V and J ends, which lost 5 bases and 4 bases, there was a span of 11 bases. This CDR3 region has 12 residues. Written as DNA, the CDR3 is TGCAGTGCTCCCGATAGGACCACTGAAGCTTTCTTT. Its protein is CSAPDRTTEAFF.

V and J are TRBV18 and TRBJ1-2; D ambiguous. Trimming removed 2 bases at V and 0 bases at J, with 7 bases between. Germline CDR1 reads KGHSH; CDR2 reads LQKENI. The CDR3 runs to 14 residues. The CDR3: CASSPDTSNYGYTF. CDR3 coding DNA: TGTGCCAGCTCACCAGACACGTCTAACTATGGCTACACCTTC. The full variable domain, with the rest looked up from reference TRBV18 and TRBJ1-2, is NAGVMQNPRHLVRRRGQEARLRCSPMKGHSHVYWYRQLPEEGLKFMVYLQKENIIDESGMPKERFSAEFPKEGPSILRIQQVVRGDSAAYFCASSPDTSNYGYTFGSGTRLTVV.

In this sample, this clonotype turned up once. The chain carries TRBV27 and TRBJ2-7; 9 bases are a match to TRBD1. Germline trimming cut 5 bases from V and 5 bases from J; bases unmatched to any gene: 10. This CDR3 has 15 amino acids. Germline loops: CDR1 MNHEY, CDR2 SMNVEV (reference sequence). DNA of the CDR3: TGTGCCAGCAGTCTAATTCCGACAGGGGGGGACGAGCAGTACTTC. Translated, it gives CASSLIPTGGDEQYF.

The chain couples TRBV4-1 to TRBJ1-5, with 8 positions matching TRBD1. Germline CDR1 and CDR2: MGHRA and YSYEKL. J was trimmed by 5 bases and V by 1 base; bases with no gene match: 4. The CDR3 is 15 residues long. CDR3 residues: CASSQVPQGDQPQHF. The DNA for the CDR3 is TGCGCCAGCAGCCAAGTCCCACAGGGGGATCAGCCCCAGCATTTT.

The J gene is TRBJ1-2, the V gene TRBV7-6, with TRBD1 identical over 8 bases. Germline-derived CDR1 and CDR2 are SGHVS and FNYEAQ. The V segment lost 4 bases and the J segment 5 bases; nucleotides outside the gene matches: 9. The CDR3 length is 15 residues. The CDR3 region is CASSSRTGSGYGYTF. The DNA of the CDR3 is TGTGCCAGCAGCTCCCGGACAGGGAGTGGTTATGGCTACACCTTC.

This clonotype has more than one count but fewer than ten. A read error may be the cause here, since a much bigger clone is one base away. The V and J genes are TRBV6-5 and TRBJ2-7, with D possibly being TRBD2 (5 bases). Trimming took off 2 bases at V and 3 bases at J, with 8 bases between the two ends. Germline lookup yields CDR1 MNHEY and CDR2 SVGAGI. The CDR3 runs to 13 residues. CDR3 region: CASSYTGSYEQYF. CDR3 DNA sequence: TGTGCCAGCAGTTACACGGGGAGCTACGAGCAGTACTTC.

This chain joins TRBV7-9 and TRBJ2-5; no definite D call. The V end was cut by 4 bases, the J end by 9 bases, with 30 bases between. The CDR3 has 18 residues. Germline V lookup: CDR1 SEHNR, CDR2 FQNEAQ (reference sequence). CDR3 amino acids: CASSSALRRESWTHSQYF. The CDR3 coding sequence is TGTGCCAGCAGCTCAGCCCTAAGACGAGAAAGTTGGACCCACTCCCAGTACTTC.

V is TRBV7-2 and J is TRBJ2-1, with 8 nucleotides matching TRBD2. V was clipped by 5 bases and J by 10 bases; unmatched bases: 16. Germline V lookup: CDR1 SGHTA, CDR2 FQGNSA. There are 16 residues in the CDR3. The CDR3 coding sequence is TGTGCCAGCAGCCCCATACCGGGACTAGGGCTAGTGGAGCAGTTCTTC. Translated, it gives CASSPIPGLGLVEQFF.

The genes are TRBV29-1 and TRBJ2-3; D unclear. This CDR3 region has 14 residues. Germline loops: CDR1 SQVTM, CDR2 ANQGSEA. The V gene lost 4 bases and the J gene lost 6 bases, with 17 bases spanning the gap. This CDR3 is CSVVHGPKADTQYF. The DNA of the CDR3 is TGCAGCGTTGTACATGGGCCGAAGGCGGATACGCAGTATTTT.

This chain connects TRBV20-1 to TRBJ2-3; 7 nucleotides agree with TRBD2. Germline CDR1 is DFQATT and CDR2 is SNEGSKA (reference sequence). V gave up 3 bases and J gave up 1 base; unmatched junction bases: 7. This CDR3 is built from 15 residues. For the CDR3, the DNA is TGCAGTGCTAGTAGGGGAGGGACCGGCACAGATACGCAGTATTTT. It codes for CSASRGGTGTDTQYF.

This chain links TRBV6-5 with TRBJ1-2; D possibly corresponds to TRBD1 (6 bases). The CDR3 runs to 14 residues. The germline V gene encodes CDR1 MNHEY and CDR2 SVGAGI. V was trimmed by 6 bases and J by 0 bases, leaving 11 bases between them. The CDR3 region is CASRLQGSNYGYTF. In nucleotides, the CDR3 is TGTGCCAGCAGACTACAGGGCTCTAACTATGGCTACACCTTC.

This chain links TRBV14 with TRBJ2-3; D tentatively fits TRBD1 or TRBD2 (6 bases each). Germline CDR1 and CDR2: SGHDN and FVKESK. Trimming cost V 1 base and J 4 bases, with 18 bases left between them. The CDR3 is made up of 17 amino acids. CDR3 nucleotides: TGTGCCAGCAGCCAAGGGATTGGAGGGGGTGTCGCAGATACGCAGTATTTT. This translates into CASSQGIGGGVADTQYF.

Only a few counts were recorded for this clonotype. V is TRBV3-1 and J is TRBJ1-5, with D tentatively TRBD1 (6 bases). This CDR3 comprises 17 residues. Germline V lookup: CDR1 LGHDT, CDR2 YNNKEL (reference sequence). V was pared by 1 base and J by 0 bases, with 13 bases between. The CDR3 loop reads CASSQATGMSSNQPQHF. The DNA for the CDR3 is TGTGCCAGCAGCCAAGCAACAGGGATGTCTAGCAATCAGCCCCAGCATTTT.

The CDR3 region is CASSLRGSPSYEQYF. CDR3 in DNA: TGTGCCAGCAGTTTAAGAGGGTCCCCTTCCTACGAGCAGTACTTC. The chain carries TRBV12-3 or TRBV12-4 and TRBJ2-7; possible D gene TRBD2, 5 bases. Trimming took 2 bases from V and 1 from J, leaving 12 bases between them. CDR3 length: 15 residues.

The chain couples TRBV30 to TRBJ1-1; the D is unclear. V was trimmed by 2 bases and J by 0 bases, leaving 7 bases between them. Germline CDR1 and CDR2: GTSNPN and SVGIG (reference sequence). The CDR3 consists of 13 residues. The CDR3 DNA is TGTGCCTGGAGTCGGACGGTGAACACTGAAGCTTTCTTT. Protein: CAWSRTVNTEAFF.

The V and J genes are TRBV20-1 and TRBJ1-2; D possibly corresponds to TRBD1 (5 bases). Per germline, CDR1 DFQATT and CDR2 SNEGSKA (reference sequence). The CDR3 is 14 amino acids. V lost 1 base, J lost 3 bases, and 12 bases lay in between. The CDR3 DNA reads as TGCAGTGCTAGAGCCGTCGGGGGGGACTATGGCTACACCTTC. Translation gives CSARAVGGDYGYTF.

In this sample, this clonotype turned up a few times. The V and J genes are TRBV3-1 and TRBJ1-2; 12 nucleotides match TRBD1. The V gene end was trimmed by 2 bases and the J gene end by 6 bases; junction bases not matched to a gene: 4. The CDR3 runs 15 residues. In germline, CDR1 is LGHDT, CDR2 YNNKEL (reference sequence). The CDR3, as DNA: TGTGCCAGCAGCCAACTGGGACAGGGGGCGGATGGCTACACCTTC. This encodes CASSQLGQGADGYTF.

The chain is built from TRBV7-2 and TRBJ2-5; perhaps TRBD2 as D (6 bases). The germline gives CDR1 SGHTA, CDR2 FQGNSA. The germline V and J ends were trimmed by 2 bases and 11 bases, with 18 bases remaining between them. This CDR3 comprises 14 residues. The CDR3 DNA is TGTGCCAGCAGCTTAAGCGGTTCGGGGGTTGAGCAGTACTTC. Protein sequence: CASSLSGSGVEQYF.

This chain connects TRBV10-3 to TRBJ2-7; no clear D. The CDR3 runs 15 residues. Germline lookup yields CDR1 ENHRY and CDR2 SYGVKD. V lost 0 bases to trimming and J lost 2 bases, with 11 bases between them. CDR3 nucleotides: TGTGCCATCAGTGAGTCATCGACTGGAGCCTACGAGCAGTACTTC. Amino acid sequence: CAISESSTGAYEQYF.

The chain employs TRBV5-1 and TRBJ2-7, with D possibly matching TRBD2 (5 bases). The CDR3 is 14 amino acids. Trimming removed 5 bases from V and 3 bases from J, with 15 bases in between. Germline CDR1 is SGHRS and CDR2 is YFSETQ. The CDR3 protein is CASSIGGRNYEQYF. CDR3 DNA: TGCGCCAGCAGTATTGGAGGACGCAACTACGAGCAGTACTTC.

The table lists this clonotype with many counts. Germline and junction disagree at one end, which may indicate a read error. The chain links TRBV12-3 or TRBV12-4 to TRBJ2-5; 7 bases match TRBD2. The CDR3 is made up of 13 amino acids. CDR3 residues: CASKAGTQQTQYF. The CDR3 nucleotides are TGTGCCAGCAAAGCGGGAACCCAACAGACCCAGTACTTC.

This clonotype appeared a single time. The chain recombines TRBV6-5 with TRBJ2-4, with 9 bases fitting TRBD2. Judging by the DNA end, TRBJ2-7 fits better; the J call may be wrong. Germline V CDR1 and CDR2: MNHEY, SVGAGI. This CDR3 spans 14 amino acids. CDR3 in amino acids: CASSRIAGEVEQYF. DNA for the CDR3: TGTGCCAGCAGTCGGATAGCGGGAGAGGTCGAGCAGTACTTC.

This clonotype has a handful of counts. The CDR3 DNA reads as TGTGCCAGCAGTTTCGGAGCCCGTTCGGCCACAGATACGCAGTATTTT. The encoded protein is CASSFGARSATDTQYF. J is TRBJ2-3 and V is TRBV12-3 or TRBV12-4; D ambiguous. The CDR3 totals 16 residues. V was clipped by 3 bases and J by 2 bases, with 15 bases between them.

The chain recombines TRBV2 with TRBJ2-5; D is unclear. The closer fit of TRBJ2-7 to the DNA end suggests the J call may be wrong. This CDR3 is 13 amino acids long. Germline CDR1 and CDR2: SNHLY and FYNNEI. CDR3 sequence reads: CASRAYQDHEQYF. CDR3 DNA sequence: TGTGCCAGCAGGGCCTATCAGGACCACGAGCAGTACTTC.

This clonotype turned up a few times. CDR3 sequence reads: CATSRSLGPINEQYF. CDR3 sequence (DNA): TGTGCCACCAGCAGATCCCTCGGACCTATCAACGAGCAGTACTTC. V is TRBV15 and J is TRBJ2-7; no clear D gene. Deletions cut 2 bases from V and 5 bases from J, with 16 bases between. Germline assignment: CDR1 LNHNV and CDR2 YYDKDF (reference sequence). The CDR3 has 15 amino acids.

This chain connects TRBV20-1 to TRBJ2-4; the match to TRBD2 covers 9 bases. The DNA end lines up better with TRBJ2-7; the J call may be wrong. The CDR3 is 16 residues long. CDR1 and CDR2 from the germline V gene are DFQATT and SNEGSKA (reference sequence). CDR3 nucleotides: TGCAGTGCTAGAGACCCCGGCCCTAGCGGGGCTTACGAGCAGTACTTC. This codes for CSARDPGPSGAYEQYF.

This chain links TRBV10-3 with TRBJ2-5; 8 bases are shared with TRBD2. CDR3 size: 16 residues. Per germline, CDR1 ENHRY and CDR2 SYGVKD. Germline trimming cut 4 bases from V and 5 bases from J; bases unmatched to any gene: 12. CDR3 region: CAISGKTSATGETQYF. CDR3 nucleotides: TGTGCCATCAGTGGAAAGACTAGCGCGACGGGGGAGACCCAGTACTTC.

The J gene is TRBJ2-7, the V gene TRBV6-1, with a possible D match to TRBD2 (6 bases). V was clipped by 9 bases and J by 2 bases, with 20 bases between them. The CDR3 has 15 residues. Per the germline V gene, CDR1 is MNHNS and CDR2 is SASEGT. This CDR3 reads CARQENWEETYEQYF. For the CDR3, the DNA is TGTGCCAGACAGGAGAATTGGGAGGAGACCTACGAGCAGTACTTC.